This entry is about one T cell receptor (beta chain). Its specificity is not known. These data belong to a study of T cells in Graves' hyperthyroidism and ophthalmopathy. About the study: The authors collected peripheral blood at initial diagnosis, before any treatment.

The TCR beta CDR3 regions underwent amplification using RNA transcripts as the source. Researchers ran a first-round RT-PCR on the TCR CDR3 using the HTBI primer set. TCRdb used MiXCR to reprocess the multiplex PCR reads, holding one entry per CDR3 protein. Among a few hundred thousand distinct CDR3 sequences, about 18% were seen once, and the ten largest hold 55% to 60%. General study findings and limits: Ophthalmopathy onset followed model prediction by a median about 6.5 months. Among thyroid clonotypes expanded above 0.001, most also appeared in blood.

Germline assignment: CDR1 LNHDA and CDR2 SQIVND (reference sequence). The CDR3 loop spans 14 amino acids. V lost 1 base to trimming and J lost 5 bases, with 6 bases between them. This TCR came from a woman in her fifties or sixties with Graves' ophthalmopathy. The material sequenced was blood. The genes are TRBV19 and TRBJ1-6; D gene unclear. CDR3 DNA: TGTGCCAGTAGTATAGTCGGCCATAATTCACCCCTCCACTTT. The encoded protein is CASSIVGHNSPLHF.